The rows below give T cell receptor beta chains drawn from one sample of a study of T cells after yellow fever vaccination. Using its own MiXCR run on the 5' RACE reads, TCRdb lists one record per CDR3 protein. The sample contains around 110,000 distinct CDR3 sequences, 8.4% of which appear only once. This specimen was CD8+ T cells sorted from PBMCs, taken 45 days after the yellow fever booster vaccination. The receptors come from a man aged 25 to 40 who received the YFV17D yellow fever vaccine. Both conserved end residues are part of each CDR3. The order of the fields is V gene, CDR3 protein.

TRBV28,CASSPDRVIPEQYF
TRBV15,CATSSDSFNEQFF
TRBV5-1,CASRLAGVPEQYF
TRBV12-3/TRBV12-4,CASSSPSGPYEQYF
TRBV20-1,CSATGEDHTEAFF
TRBV6-2/TRBV6-3,CASSYGLSNEQFF
TRBV7-9,CAAGGGGETQYF
TRBV29-1,CSVHDPSNTGELFF
TRBV20-1,CSARELTSWDTDTQYF
TRBV20-1,CSARPRDYSYEQYF
TRBV12-5,CASGPLNPLSGANVLTF
TRBV10-2,CASSLGAVSRDETQYF
TRBV27,CASASGVYNEQFF
TRBV11-2,CASSQTPQLGEGTDTQYF
TRBV12-3/TRBV12-4,CASSLGQTEQYF
TRBV29-1,CSVYPLAGITDTQYF
TRBV10-3,CAISDAPGQGARTGELFF
TRBV12-3/TRBV12-4,CASSSTGRRTNTGELFF
TRBV6-2/TRBV6-3,CASGATAIDEQFF
TRBV28,CASSPGGQIQETQYF
TRBV7-2,CASSFTSGSLDEQFF
TRBV12-3/TRBV12-4,CASTTPSSGITNEQFF
TRBV5-1,CASSWGEGYNEQFF
TRBV7-2,CASSSLTSGEETQYF
TRBV12-3/TRBV12-4,CASSLALGGNEQFF
TRBV6-2/TRBV6-3,CASSYPTGVGYNEQFF
TRBV5-6,CASSDTANNEQFF
TRBV18,CASSPPGDTQYF
TRBV6-1,CASSEGRIYEQYF
TRBV14,CASSQAGGSYEQYF
TRBV7-9,CASSAGQGPNEKLFF
TRBV12-3/TRBV12-4,CASSRRLAGAGELFF
TRBV7-2,CASSLSSGLANTGELFF
TRBV3-1,CASSQDVQDQPQHF
TRBV11-2,CASSQSLLAYQETQYF
TRBV27,CASMLGAEQYF
TRBV20-1,CCARDRRSGSVYEQYF
TRBV7-9,CASSYYMGSYEQYF
TRBV7-9,CASSPDGSPQHF
TRBV20-1,CSVKPVAETYEQYF
TRBV20-1,CSARDRGVSGANVLTF
TRBV28,CASSLDPGLAGTDTQYF
TRBV7-2,CASSLRIGDPTDTQYF
TRBV20-1,CSARRLRDVIEQYF
TRBV9,CASSAIGLGGATGELFF
TRBV7-2,CASSLPVERPSYYEQYF
TRBV5-6,CASRQNFGLYEQYF
TRBV20-1,CSARGTSGSPYNEQFF